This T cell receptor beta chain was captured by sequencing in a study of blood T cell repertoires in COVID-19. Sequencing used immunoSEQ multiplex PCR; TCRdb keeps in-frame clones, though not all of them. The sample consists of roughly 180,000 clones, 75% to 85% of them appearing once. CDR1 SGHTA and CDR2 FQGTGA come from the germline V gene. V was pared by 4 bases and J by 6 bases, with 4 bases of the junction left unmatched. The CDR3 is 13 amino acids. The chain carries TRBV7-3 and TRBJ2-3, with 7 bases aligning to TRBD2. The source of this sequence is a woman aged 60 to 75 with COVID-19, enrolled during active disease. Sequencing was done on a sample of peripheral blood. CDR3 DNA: TGTGCCAGCAGCTCCCCCGGGGGGGATACGCAGTATTTT. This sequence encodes CASSSPGGDTQYF.